The clone carrying this TCR beta chain has only one observation. No antigen is known for it. The ends were cut back, 2 bases at V and 1 base at J, with 9 bases in the middle. The CDR3 covers 15 residues. The germline gives CDR1 MGHRA, CDR2 YSYEKL. Sorting with CD45RO/CCR7/CD25/CD127/CD95/CD27 yielded naive, central memory, regulatory and stem-like memory CD4+ cells. As every portion of the isolated RNA was reverse transcribed, the sequencing read expressed TCRB transcripts. Using immunoSEQ multiplex PCR, the repertoire was profiled, and TCRdb retains in-frame clones only, with some absent. The sample contains nearly 250,000 clones, about 63% of which appear only once. The sample originates from a study of beta chain features in type 1 diabetes. On the study more broadly: Healthy donors and patients had similar age, gender and cell yields. Sorted cells numbering approximately 110,000,000 were examined across all samples.

Study-wide points: Shorter templates may be favored by PCR, equally so in patients and controls.

Sequencing was performed on naive CD4+ T cells from blood. This clonotype was sampled from a young man in good health. This sequence joins TRBV4-1 and TRBJ2-1; D is unclear. CDR3 in amino acids: CASSQTTNSYNEQFF. The CDR3 bases are TGCGCCAGCAGCCAAACAACCAATTCCTACAATGAGCAGTTCTTC.